This T cell receptor beta chain was captured by sequencing in a study of shared clonotypes between healthy human individuals. The sorted-subset replicate PCRs were given around 0.2 ug DNA, which is tens of thousands of T cell genomes. Data came from immunoSEQ multiplex PCR; TCRdb stores just in-frame clones and leaves some out. The top ten hold 0.6% to 0.7% of the sample, which has 1 million to 1.3 million clones, roughly 74% seen once. In regard to this clone: What it recognizes is unknown.

Germline values: CDR1 MNHEY, CDR2 SVGAGI. The CDR3 extends over 13 amino acids. Unmatched junction bases numbered 4, after V lost 4 bases and J lost 7 bases. Study-wide results and limits: Clonotype sharing across four donors was observed for 4.5% to 6.5% of naive CD4 clonotypes.

The V call is TRBV6-5, the J call TRBJ1-5; TRBD1 matches at 7 bases. Sequences were obtained from memory CD4+ T cells from PBMCs. The subset was: CD45RA-negative fraction. The clonotype was recovered from a man aged 18 to 35 in good health. Some clones in this sample may be carry-over from other donors' samples. CDR3 sequence (DNA): TGTGCCAGCAGTTTGGACAGGTGGCAGCCCCAGCATTTT. It translates to CASSLDRWQPQHF.